A selection of T cell receptor beta chains follows, all from one sample in a study of blood T cell repertoires in COVID-19. Profiled with immunoSEQ multiplex PCR; TCRdb holds only in-frame clones, not every one. The data hold roughly 280,000 clones, with over 80% observed a single time. The sequenced material came from PBMCs or T cells enriched from blood (not recorded which). The receptors here all came from a woman aged 25 to 45 with acute COVID-19. CDR3s include the opening cysteine and the closing phenylalanine or tryptophan. A D gene is named only where the DNA matches it firmly. Not every row has a clone size; where given, it reads once, few, many or a size class.

>TRBD1|TRBJ2-2|.|TRBV29-1|14
CSGSGQGGFGELFF
TGCAGCGGATCGGGACAGGGGGGTTTCGGGGAGCTGTTTTTT
>.|TRBJ2-7|.|TRBV7-9|15
CASSPSGSLVYEQYF
TGTGCCAGCAGCCCTTCAGGGTCGCTTGTCTACGAGCAGTACTTC
>TRBD2|TRBJ2-1|.|TRBV7-7|16
CASSLNTGTSSSEQFF
TGTGCTAGCAGCTTAAATACCGGGACTAGTTCCTCTGAGCAGTTCTTC
>TRBD2|TRBJ2-2|.|TRBV5-1|16
CASSKTGTKNTGELFF
TGCGCCAGCAGCAAAACCGGGACTAAGAACACCGGGGAGCTGTTTTTT
>.|TRBJ1-5|.|TRBV9|16
CASSVPLGACNQPQHF
TGTGCCAGCAGCGTACCTCTGGGGGCTTGCAATCAGCCCCAGCATTTT
>TRBD1|TRBJ2-1|.|TRBV28|17
CASTVPGQGSTGYEQFF
TGTGCCAGCACGGTCCCGGGACAGGGGAGTACGGGGTATGAGCAGTTCTTC
>.|TRBJ2-1|.|TRBV30|14
CAWSTAVPYNEQFF
TGTGCCTGGAGTACAGCTGTCCCCTACAATGAGCAGTTCTTC
>.|TRBJ1-4|.|TRBV19|16
CASSIDYRESHEKLFF
TGTGCCAGTAGTATAGACTACAGGGAGTCGCATGAAAAACTGTTTTTT
>TRBD1|TRBJ1-5|.|TRBV28|16
CASSTGQGALNQPQHF
TGTGCCAGCAGTACGGGACAGGGGGCGCTTAATCAGCCCCAGCATTTT
>.|TRBJ2-1|few|TRBV5-1|14
CASSFGSADNEQFF
TGCGCCAGCAGCTTTGGCAGTGCCGACAATGAGCAGTTCTTC
>.|TRBJ1-2|once|TRBV4-2|13
CASSQLGGYGYTF
TGTGCCAGCAGCCAATTGGGGGGCTATGGCTACACCTTC
>.|TRBJ1-4|.|TRBV7-9|14
CASSLGPRSEKLFF
TGTGCCAGCAGCTTGGGTCCGAGGAGTGAAAAACTGTTTTTT
>TRBD1|TRBJ2-2|few|TRBV9|20
CASSVKAGQGLYMNTGELFF
TGTGCCAGCAGCGTGAAAGCGGGACAGGGGCTCTACATGAACACCGGGGAGCTGTTTTTT
>.|TRBJ1-5|.|TRBV3-1/TRBV3-2|13
CASSLQTGQPQHF
TGTGCCAGCAGCCTTCAGACGGGTCAGCCCCAGCATTTT
>TRBD2|TRBJ2-7|few|TRBV7-9|15
CASSSLPSGVYEQYF
TGTGCCAGCAGCTCCCTTCCTAGCGGGGTCTACGAGCAGTACTTC
>TRBD1|TRBJ2-5|.|TRBV29-1|13
CSADRDSSETQYF
TGCAGCGCCGACAGGGATAGCTCAGAGACCCAGTACTTC
>TRBD1|TRBJ1-1|.|TRBV7-9|16
CASSSTPGQGDTEAFF
TGTGCCAGCAGCTCAACTCCGGGACAGGGGGACACTGAAGCTTTCTTT
>TRBD1|TRBJ2-7|.|TRBV4-1|15
CASSQVRDSFYEQYF
TGCGCCAGCAGCCAAGTCCGGGACAGCTTTTACGAGCAGTACTTC
>TRBD2|TRBJ2-3|.|TRBV29-1|14
CSVDSGANTDTQYF
TGCAGCGTTGATAGCGGGGCTAACACAGATACGCAGTATTTT
>TRBD1|TRBJ2-7|.|TRBV29-1|12
CSALTGGDEQYF
TGCAGCGCTTTGACAGGGGGGGACGAGCAGTACTTC
>.|TRBJ2-1|.|TRBV4-3|15
CASSQERALYNEQFF
TGCGCCAGCAGCCAAGAGAGGGCACTATACAATGAGCAGTTCTTC
>.|TRBJ1-2|.|TRBV4-1|14
CASSLPLGQYGYTF
TGCGCCAGCAGCCTTCCCCTTGGGCAGTATGGCTACACCTTC
>.|TRBJ2-1|.|TRBV19|14
CASSMAALGSEQFF
TGTGCCAGTAGTATGGCCGCACTAGGCAGTGAGCAGTTCTTC
>.|TRBJ2-7|once|TRBV7-9|16
CASSTAGTQPPYEQYF
TGTGCCAGCAGCACCGCCGGGACACAACCACCCTACGAGCAGTACTTC
>.|TRBJ1-2|.|TRBV19|12
CASSMVDYGYTF
TGTGCCAGTAGTATGGTAGACTATGGCTACACCTTC
>.|TRBJ2-3|.|TRBV4-3|15
CASSQGGGGSDTQYF
TGCGCCAGCAGCCAGGGAGGAGGTGGGTCAGATACGCAGTATTTT
>TRBD2|TRBJ2-1|.|TRBV7-8|20
CASSQFRASGRIGGMDEQFF
TGTGCCAGCAGCCAATTTCGGGCGAGCGGGAGGATCGGGGGAATGGATGAGCAGTTCTTC
>.|TRBJ1-2|once|TRBV29-1|11
CSVDDSYGYTF
TGCAGCGTAGATGACAGCTATGGCTACACCTTC
>.|TRBJ1-1|.|TRBV28|14
CASSLLGGDTEAFF
TGTGCCAGCAGTTTATTAGGCGGTGACACTGAAGCTTTCTTT
>.|TRBJ2-7|.|TRBV19|13
CASSAGRTYEQYF
TGTGCCAGTAGTGCGGGACGCACCTACGAGCAGTACTTC
>TRBD2|TRBJ2-1|.|TRBV29-1|14
CSVRPSGTYNEQFF
TGCAGCGTGAGGCCTAGCGGGACCTACAATGAGCAGTTCTTC
>TRBD2|TRBJ2-4|.|TRBV19|14
CASRDGTIVNIQYF
TGTGCCAGTAGGGACGGGACTATTGTAAACATTCAGTACTTC
>TRBD1|TRBJ2-3|.|TRBV11-3|14
CASSARDSTDTQYF
TGTGCCAGCAGCGCCCGGGACAGTACAGATACGCAGTATTTT
>.|TRBJ2-3|.|TRBV15|16
CATRASVSSSTDTQYF
TGTGCCACCAGAGCTTCGGTCTCATCTAGCACAGATACGCAGTATTTT
>TRBD2|TRBJ2-1|few|TRBV10-3|16
CAISVGLAGVYNEQFF
TGTGCCATCAGTGTTGGACTAGCGGGAGTCTACAATGAGCAGTTCTTC
>.|TRBJ2-3|.|TRBV7-6|16
CASSSRQDPSTDTQYF
TGTGCCAGCAGTTCCCGACAGGACCCCAGCACAGATACGCAGTATTTT
>TRBD1|TRBJ2-3|.|TRBV11-3|15
CASSIQGAPTYTQYF
TGTGCCAGCAGCATACAGGGGGCACCCACGTATACGCAGTATTTT
>TRBD1|TRBJ1-2|.|TRBV4-1|15
CASSQADRGWDGYTF
TGCGCCAGCAGCCAAGCGGACAGGGGTTGGGATGGCTACACCTTC
>TRBD2|TRBJ2-7|.|TRBV27|15
CASRSSGLEPYEQYF
TGTGCCAGCAGATCTTCGGGACTAGAACCCTACGAGCAGTACTTC
>TRBD1|TRBJ1-3|.|TRBV3-1/TRBV3-2|15
CASSRTGGSGNTIYF
TGTGCCAGCAGCCGAACAGGGGGCTCTGGAAACACCATATATTTT
>.|TRBJ1-5|.|TRBV24-1|14
CATSDSQINQPQHF
TGTGCCACCAGTGATTCGCAGATCAATCAGCCCCAGCATTTT
>TRBD1|TRBJ2-7|.|TRBV28|14
CASSSGQGYWEQYF
TGTGCCAGCAGCTCTGGACAGGGCTATTGGGAGCAGTACTTC
>.|TRBJ2-7|.|TRBV7-6|13
CASSSHAGGEQYF
TGTGCCAGCAGCTCCCACGCCGGGGGCGAGCAGTACTTC